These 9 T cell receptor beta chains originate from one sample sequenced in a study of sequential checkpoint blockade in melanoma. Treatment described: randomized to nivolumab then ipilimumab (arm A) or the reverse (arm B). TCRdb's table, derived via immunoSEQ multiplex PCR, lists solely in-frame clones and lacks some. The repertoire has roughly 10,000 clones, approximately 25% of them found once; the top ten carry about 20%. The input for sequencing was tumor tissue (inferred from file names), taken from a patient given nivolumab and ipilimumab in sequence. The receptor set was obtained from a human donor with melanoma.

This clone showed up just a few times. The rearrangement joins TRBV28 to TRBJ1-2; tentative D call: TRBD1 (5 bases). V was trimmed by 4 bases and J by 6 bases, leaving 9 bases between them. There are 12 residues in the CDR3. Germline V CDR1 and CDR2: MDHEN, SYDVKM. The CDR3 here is CASSSSGHGYTF. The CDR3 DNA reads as TGTGCCAGCAGTTCATCAGGGCATGGCTACACCTTC.

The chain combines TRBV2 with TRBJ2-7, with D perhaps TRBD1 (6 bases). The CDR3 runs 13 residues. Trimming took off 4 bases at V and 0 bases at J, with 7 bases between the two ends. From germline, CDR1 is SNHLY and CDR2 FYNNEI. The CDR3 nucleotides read TGTGCCAGCAGTGGACAGGACTCCTACGAGCAGTACTTC. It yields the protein CASSGQDSYEQYF.

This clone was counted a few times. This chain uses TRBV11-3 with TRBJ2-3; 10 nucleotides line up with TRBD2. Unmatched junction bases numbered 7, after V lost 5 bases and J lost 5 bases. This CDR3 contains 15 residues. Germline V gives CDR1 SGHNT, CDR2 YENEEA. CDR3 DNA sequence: TGTGCCAGCAGCCAGCGACTAGCGGGTGAAGATACGCAGTATTTT. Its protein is CASSQRLAGEDTQYF.

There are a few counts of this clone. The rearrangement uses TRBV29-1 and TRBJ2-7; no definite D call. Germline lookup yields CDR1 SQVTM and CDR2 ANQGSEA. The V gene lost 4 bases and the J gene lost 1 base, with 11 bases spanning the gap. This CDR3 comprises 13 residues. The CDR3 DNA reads TGCAGCGTTGCCATTCAAGATTCCTACGAGCAGTACTTC. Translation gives CSVAIQDSYEQYF.

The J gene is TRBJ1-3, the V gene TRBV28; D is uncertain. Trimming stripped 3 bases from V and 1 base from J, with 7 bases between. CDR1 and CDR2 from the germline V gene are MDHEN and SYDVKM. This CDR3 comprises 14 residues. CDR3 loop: CASSLPQSGNTIYF. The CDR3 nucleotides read TGTGCCAGCAGTTTGCCGCAATCTGGAAACACCATATATTTT.

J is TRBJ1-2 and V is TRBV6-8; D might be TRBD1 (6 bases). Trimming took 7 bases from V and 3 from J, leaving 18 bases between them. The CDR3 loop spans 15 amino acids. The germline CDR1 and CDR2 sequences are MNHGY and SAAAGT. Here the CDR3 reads CASIKRGGRDYGYTF. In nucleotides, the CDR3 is TGTGCCAGCATCAAAAGGGGGGGGCGCGACTATGGCTACACCTTC.

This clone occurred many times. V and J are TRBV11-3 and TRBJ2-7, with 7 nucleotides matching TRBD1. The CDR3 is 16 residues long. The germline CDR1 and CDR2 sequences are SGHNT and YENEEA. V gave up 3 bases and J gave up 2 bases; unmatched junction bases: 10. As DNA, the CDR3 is TGTGCCAGCAGCTTTATTCCCGGGACAGCTACCTACGAGCAGTACTTC. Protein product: CASSFIPGTATYEQYF.

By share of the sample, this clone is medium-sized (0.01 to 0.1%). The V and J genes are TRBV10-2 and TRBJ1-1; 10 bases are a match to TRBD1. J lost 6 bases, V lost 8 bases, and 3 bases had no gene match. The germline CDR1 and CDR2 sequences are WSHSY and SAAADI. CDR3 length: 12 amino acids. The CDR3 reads CASRDRGAEAFF. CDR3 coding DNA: TGCGCCAGCCGGGACAGGGGCGCTGAAGCTTTCTTT.

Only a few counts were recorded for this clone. DNA for the CDR3: TGTGCCAGCAGTTACTCATACTCTGGAAACACCATATATTTT. As protein: CASSYSYSGNTIYF. This sequence joins TRBV6-8 and TRBJ1-3; D remains unclear. The CDR3 covers 14 residues. The germline gives CDR1 MNHGY, CDR2 SAAAGT. Trimming cost V 0 bases and J 0 bases, with 3 bases left between them.